The rows below give T cell receptor beta chains drawn from one sample of a study of blood T cell repertoires in COVID-19. Profiling relied on immunoSEQ multiplex PCR, and the TCRdb table lists in-frame clones only, not all of them. The top ten clones hold about 15% of a sample with tens of thousands of clones, around 77% of them seen once. Sequenced sample: peripheral blood. The receptor source for this set is a man in his sixties with acute or convalescent COVID-19. Each CDR3 is given with its conserved first and last residue. The D gene is left open where the match is weak. Size is omitted from some rows. Given values are once, few, many or a class for expanded clones.

d_gene	j_gene	v_gene	abundance	CDR3aa	CDR3nt
-	TRBJ1-2	TRBV6-5	-	CASSYWGETNYGYTF	TGTGCCAGCAGTTACTGGGGCGAAACTAACTATGGCTACACCTTC
TRBD2	TRBJ2-5	TRBV7-7	-	CASSFVAGAPQETQYF	TGTGCTAGCAGCTTCGTAGCGGGGGCCCCCCAAGAGACCCAGTACTTC
-	TRBJ2-3	TRBV6-6	-	CASSTGGRNSDTQYF	TGTGCCAGCAGTACCGGGGGGCGCAACTCAGATACGCAGTATTTT
-	TRBJ1-1	TRBV29-1	-	CSVLPNTEAFF	TGCAGCGTTCTCCCGAACACTGAAGCTTTCTTT
TRBD1	TRBJ1-1	TRBV4-3	-	CASSRGRQGRAFF	TGCGCCAGCAGCCGAGGGAGACAGGGTAGGGCTTTCTTT
-	TRBJ2-2	TRBV2	-	CASSVGRGWGGELFF	TGTGCCAGCAGTGTGGGCAGGGGTTGGGGCGGGGAGCTGTTTTTT
TRBD2	TRBJ2-1	TRBV27	-	CASSLWRLAGGSGSYNEQFF	TGTGCCAGCAGTTTATGGAGACTAGCGGGGGGGTCGGGCTCCTACAATGAGCAGTTCTTC
-	TRBJ2-7	TRBV4-1	-	CASSQGGYEQYF	TGCGCCAGCAGCCAAGGAGGATACGAGCAGTACTTC
-	TRBJ1-1	TRBV19	once	CASREDDQVDYFRDTEAFF	TGTGCCAGTCGTGAGGACGATCAGGTGGACTATTTCCGGGACACTGAAGCTTTCTTT
-	TRBJ1-6	TRBV4-3	-	CASSHNRDSLYNSPLHF	TGCGCCAGCAGCCACAACAGGGATTCCCTATATAATTCACCCCTCCACTTT
-	TRBJ1-1	TRBV3-1/TRBV3-2	once	CASTLGGRGTEAFF	TGTGCCAGCACCCTGGGGGGGCGCGGCACTGAAGCTTTCTTT
-	TRBJ1-4	TRBV19	-	CASSPGDWTVKLEKLFF	TGTGCCAGTAGTCCTGGAGACTGGACAGTCAAGTTGGAAAAACTGTTTTTT
-	TRBJ1-2	TRBV10-2	-	CASSESRSFAYGYTF	TGCGCCAGCAGTGAGTCAAGGAGCTTCGCCTATGGCTACACCTTC
-	TRBJ1-6	TRBV28	-	CASSLRTPSPLHF	TGTGCCAGCAGTTTAAGGACACCCTCACCCCTCCACTTT
-	TRBJ1-2	TRBV25-1	many	CASSEGARYGYTF	TGTGCCAGCAGTGAGGGGGCCCGTTATGGCTACACCTTC
-	TRBJ2-5	TRBV2	large	CASRSSQETQYF	TGTGCCAGCAGGAGTAGCCAAGAGACCCAGTACTTC
TRBD1	TRBJ1-1	TRBV11-2	many	CASSLVPTDRGNTEAFF	TGTGCCAGCAGCTTAGTCCCCACAGACAGGGGTAACACTGAAGCTTTCTTT
TRBD2	TRBJ2-3	TRBV2	few	CASSEGWEGNF	TGTGCCAGCAGTGAAGGATGGGAGGGGAATTTT
TRBD1	TRBJ2-5	TRBV4-1	-	CASSQGERDRGIETQYF	TGCGCCAGCAGCCAGGGGGAAAGGGACAGGGGTATCGAGACCCAGTACTTC
-	TRBJ2-2	TRBV5-4	-	CASSLQGIGELFF	TGTGCCAGCAGCTTGCAGGGAATTGGGGAGCTGTTTTTT
TRBD1	TRBJ2-6	TRBV3-1/TRBV3-2	-	CASSQQTGFISVLTF	TGTGCCAGCAGCCAGCAGACAGGGTTCATCAGCGTCCTGACTTTC
TRBD1	TRBJ1-4	TRBV6-5	-	CASHARGVFGEKLFF	TGTGCCAGCCACGCCAGGGGGGTATTTGGTGAAAAACTGTTTTTT
TRBD2	TRBJ2-7	TRBV7-9	-	CASSLGPSGTYEQYF	TGTGCCAGCAGCTTAGGGCCTAGCGGAACCTACGAGCAGTACTTC
-	TRBJ1-3	TRBV4-2	few	CASSQDFRGSGNTIYF	TGTGCCAGCAGCCAAGATTTTAGGGGTTCTGGAAACACCATATATTTT
-	TRBJ1-5	TRBV6-2/TRBV6-3	-	CASSYRGGNQPQHF	TGTGCCAGCAGTTACCGGGGGGGCAATCAGCCCCAGCATTTT
TRBD1	TRBJ1-3	TRBV5-1	once	CASSLAGGVRISGNTIYF	TGCGCCAGCAGCTTGGCAGGGGGTGTAAGGATCTCTGGAAACACCATATATTTT
-	TRBJ1-2	TRBV10-3	-	CAIRGQGSTNYGYTF	TGTGCCATCAGAGGGCAGGGGTCAACTAACTATGGCTACACCTTC
TRBD1	TRBJ1-1	TRBV6-6	-	CASRYGQGAEAFF	TGTGCCAGCAGGTACGGACAGGGGGCTGAAGCTTTCTTT
-	TRBJ2-5	TRBV5-4	-	CASTPLTGEQTQYF	TGTGCCAGCACCCCGTTGACAGGCGAGCAGACCCAGTACTTC
TRBD2	TRBJ2-5	TRBV2	-	CASSGVAGTETQYF	TGTGCCAGCAGTGGGGTAGCGGGGACGGAGACCCAGTACTTC
-	TRBJ2-2	TRBV19	-	CASRLVGANTGELFF	TGTGCCAGTAGACTGGTAGGGGCGAACACCGGGGAGCTGTTTTTT
-	TRBJ1-3	TRBV7-9	-	CASSLAQPGSGNTIYF	TGTGCCAGCAGCTTAGCACAGCCTGGCTCTGGAAACACCATATATTTT
TRBD1	TRBJ1-2	TRBV5-4	once	CASSLPQGQGNYGYTF	TGTGCCAGCAGCCTCCCCCAGGGACAGGGTAACTATGGCTACACCTTC
-	TRBJ1-6	TRBV19	few	CASSISGAGSGPLHF	TGTGCCAGTAGTATAAGTGGGGCAGGGTCCGGTCCCCTCCACTTT
TRBD1	TRBJ1-5	TRBV6-6	-	CASSSDRARAQHF	TGTGCCAGCAGTTCGGACAGGGCCCGGGCCCAGCATTTT
-	TRBJ1-5	TRBV7-2	-	CASSGLYNQPQHF	TGTGCCAGCAGCGGACTCTACAATCAGCCCCAGCATTTT
TRBD1	TRBJ1-5	TRBV18	-	CASSPQGASNQPQHF	TGTGCCAGCTCACCACAGGGGGCCAGCAATCAGCCCCAGCATTTT
-	TRBJ2-7	TRBV18	once	CASSPAEVSSYEQYF	TGTGCCAGCTCACCAGCAGAGGTGTCCAGCTACGAGCAGTACTTC
-	TRBJ1-1	TRBV19	once	CASSPQELSNTEAFF	TGTGCCAGTAGTCCACAGGAGTTGTCGAACACTGAAGCTTTCTTT
-	TRBJ2-7	TRBV29-1	-	CSVSFTYEQYF	TGCAGCGTGTCTTTTACCTACGAGCAGTACTTC
TRBD1	TRBJ1-1	TRBV27	-	CASSLGTGGTEAFF	TGTGCCAGCAGTTTAGGGACAGGGGGAACTGAAGCTTTCTTT
TRBD1	TRBJ1-2	TRBV18	-	CASSLDRGDGYTF	TGTGCCAGCTCACTGGACAGGGGGGACGGCTACACCTTC
TRBD1	TRBJ1-1	TRBV30	-	CAWNEGQVGNTEAFF	TGTGCCTGGAATGAAGGACAGGTCGGTAACACTGAAGCTTTCTTT
TRBD1	TRBJ1-2	TRBV5-4	-	CASSLDRGDGYTF	TGTGCCAGCAGCCTGGACAGGGGAGATGGCTACACCTTC
TRBD2	TRBJ2-7	TRBV6-5	-	CASGWGGGPYEQYF	TGTGCCAGCGGCTGGGGCGGGGGTCCTTACGAGCAGTACTTC
TRBD1	TRBJ1-3	TRBV12-5	-	CASGLTDRAGNTIYF	TGTGCTAGTGGTTTGACAGACAGGGCTGGAAACACCATATATTTT
-	TRBJ2-1	TRBV27	-	CASSFGSDEQFF	TGTGCCAGCAGTTTCGGAAGCGATGAGCAGTTCTTC
-	TRBJ2-7	TRBV6-5	-	CASSYPATGEQYF	TGTGCCAGCAGCTACCCGGCGACGGGCGAGCAGTACTTC
TRBD1	TRBJ1-2	TRBV4-3	-	CASSPRDRANGYTF	TGCGCCAGCAGCCCCCGGGACAGGGCGAATGGCTACACCTTC
TRBD1	TRBJ2-7	TRBV2	few	CASSRGLVYEQYF	TGTGCCAGCAGCAGGGGGTTGGTCTACGAGCAGTACTTC
-	TRBJ2-7	TRBV3-1/TRBV3-2	-	CASSQALSEQYF	TGTGCCAGCAGCCAAGCCCTCTCCGAGCAGTACTTC
TRBD1	TRBJ1-1	TRBV7-8	-	CASLRDRGRRTEAFF	TGTGCCAGTCTCCGGGACAGGGGGCGTCGGACTGAAGCTTTCTTT
-	TRBJ2-7	TRBV7-9	-	CASSLAEGATYEQYF	TGTGCCAGCAGCTTAGCTGAAGGGGCCACCTACGAGCAGTACTTC
-	TRBJ2-7	TRBV19	-	CASSFRGLNEQYF	TGTGCCAGTAGTTTCAGGGGTCTGAACGAGCAGTACTTC
-	TRBJ1-6	TRBV4-1	-	CASSQTGQNNSPLHF	TGCGCCAGCAGCCAAACAGGACAGAATAATTCACCCCTCCACTTT
TRBD1	TRBJ2-5	TRBV7-2	-	CASSFRGQQETQYF	TGTGCCAGCAGCTTTAGGGGACAGCAAGAGACCCAGTACTTC
-	TRBJ2-2	TRBV12-5	-	CASGSRLGNTGELFF	TGTGCTAGTGGTTCCCGACTGGGGAACACCGGGGAGCTGTTTTTT
TRBD1	TRBJ1-6	TRBV5-1	-	CASSRETGQNSPLHF	TGCGCCAGCAGCCGTGAGACAGGGCAAAATTCACCCCTCCACTTT
-	TRBJ1-2	TRBV4-3	few	CASSQVRGLGGYTF	TGCGCCAGCAGCCAAGTCAGGGGATTAGGTGGCTACACCTTC
-	TRBJ2-2	TRBV29-1	-	CSVLAFGGGELFF	TGCAGCGTTCTAGCTTTCGGCGGCGGGGAGCTGTTTTTT